This paragraph reports one T cell receptor (beta chain). Its antigen is not known. Looked up from germline, CDR1 is SGHAT and CDR2 is FQNNGV. V lost 3 bases and J lost 2; bases outside the gene matches: 2. CDR3 length: 14 residues. The data stem from a study of shared clonotypes between healthy human individuals. Study at large: A donor's plate count was three for CD4 naive and three for CD4 memory; CD8 naive had two and CD8 memory one.

TCRdb's copy holds only in-frame clones and misses some; the assay was immunoSEQ multiplex PCR. Here the sample spans 2 million to 2.5 million clones, over 90% being singletons. Regarding the study as a whole: Between a handful of donors, naive CD4 clonotypes were shared at a level of about 5%.

The sequence came from a young man in good health. Some clones in this sample may be carry-over from other donors' samples. V gene TRBV11-2 combines with J gene TRBJ2-5, with 8 bases identical to TRBD1. Sequences were obtained from naive CD4+ T cells from PBMCs. Subset defined: CD45RA+ positively selected. The CDR3 loop reads CASSLRTGQETQYF. The CDR3 region has the DNA TGTGCCAGCAGCTTGCGGACAGGGCAAGAGACCCAGTACTTC.